The 20 T cell receptor beta chains below come from one sample, sequenced in a study of CD8+ T cells in alopecia areata. RNA was isolated and reverse transcribed to cDNA, the sequencing template. TCRdb's copy holds only in-frame clones and misses some; the assay was immunoSEQ multiplex PCR. The table includes 75,000 to 100,000 clones, 40% to 55% detected once. Specimen: CD4+ T cells sorted from blood. The receptors here all came from a human donor with alopecia areata.

This clone has more than one count but fewer than ten. The gene calls are TRBV29-1 and TRBJ1-1; 7 nucleotides match TRBD1. CDR1 is SQVTM and CDR2 is ANQGSEA in the germline V gene. V lost 6 bases, J lost 4 bases, and 8 bases stayed unmatched. This CDR3 is built from 13 residues. CDR3 nucleotide sequence: TGCAGCGTCCGACAGGGCAGTGGCACTGAAGCTTTCTTT. The encoded protein is CSVRQGSGTEAFF.

The chain uses TRBV6-5 and TRBJ2-3; 9 bases line up with TRBD2. CDR3 length: 14 residues. Germline V gene lookup returns CDR1 MNHEY and CDR2 SVGAGI. The V gene end was trimmed by 6 bases and the J gene end by 1 base; junction bases not matched to a gene: 2. The CDR3 loop is CASSSSGGTDTQYF. CDR3 in DNA: TGTGCCAGCAGCTCTAGCGGGGGCACAGATACGCAGTATTTT.

This chain connects TRBV7-2 to TRBJ2-1, with 7 bases aligning to TRBD2. Germline loops: CDR1 SGHTA, CDR2 FQGNSA. Trimming at V came to 0 bases and at J to 2 bases, leaving 1 base not matched to a gene. This CDR3 has 15 residues. In DNA form, the CDR3 reads TGTGCCAGCAGCTTAGCGGGAGGGACCTACAATGAGCAGTTCTTC. Protein product: CASSLAGGTYNEQFF.

This sequence joins TRBV29-1 and TRBJ1-2; 9 bases fit TRBD1. This CDR3 contains 13 residues. V lost 4 bases and J lost 3; bases outside the gene matches: 3. Germline V CDR1 and CDR2: SQVTM, ANQGSEA. The chain's CDR3 is CSVARTGDYGYTF. CDR3 DNA: TGCAGCGTTGCCCGGACAGGGGACTATGGCTACACCTTC.

This clone has only a few counts. This rearrangement joins TRBV9 to TRBJ2-5; TRBD2 matches 9 bases. This CDR3 comprises 17 residues. V lost 0 bases to trimming and J lost 4 bases; unmatched junction nucleotides: 10. Per the germline V gene, CDR1 is SGDLS and CDR2 is YYNGEE. The CDR3 DNA reads as TGTGCCAGCAGCGTAGTAATCACGGGACTAGCTGGAGAGACCCAGTACTTC. This translates into CASSVVITGLAGETQYF. Variable domain in full (rest from reference TRBV9 and TRBJ2-5): DSGVTQTPKHLITATGQRVTLRCSPRSGDLSVYWYQQSLDQGLQFLIQYYNGEERAKGNILERFSAQQFPDLHSELNLSSLELGDSALYFCASSVVITGLAGETQYFGPGTRLLVL.

By share, this clone counts as medium-sized. This chain links TRBV10-3 with TRBJ1-5; possible D gene TRBD1, 5 bases. The CDR3 loop spans 14 amino acids. In germline, CDR1 is ENHRY, CDR2 SYGVKD. The V and J ends lost 0 bases and 5 bases respectively, with 8 bases between them. In DNA form, the CDR3 reads TGTGCCATCAGTGAGTCGAGGGGAGATCAGCCCCAGCATTTT. It encodes CAISESRGDQPQHF.

This rearrangement joins TRBV4-1 to TRBJ2-3; 14 bases match TRBD2. V dropped 2 bases and J dropped 7; count of bases not matched to a gene: 8. The germline V gene encodes CDR1 MGHRA and CDR2 YSYEKL. The CDR3 is made up of 17 amino acids. The CDR3, as DNA: TGCGCCAGCAGCCAACCTAGACTAGCGGGAGGGTTGAATACGCAGTATTTT. Translated: CASSQPRLAGGLNTQYF.

This clone has only one observation. The CDR3 DNA reads TGTGCCTGGAGCCAACCCCGCCGGGACAGGTCTGACTACACCTTC. Translating it yields CAWSQPRRDRSDYTF. This chain uses TRBV30 with TRBJ1-2; 8 bases map to TRBD1. This CDR3 comprises 15 residues. Per germline, CDR1 GTSNPN and CDR2 SVGIG (reference sequence). V shed 3 bases and J 10 bases; nucleotides not matched to a gene: 16.

This clone was recorded a few times. V is TRBV29-1 and J is TRBJ2-1, with TRBD1 matching over 7 bases. Trimming took 0 bases from V and 7 from J; bases not matched to a gene: 3. This CDR3 region has 13 residues. Germline-derived CDR1 and CDR2 are SQVTM and ANQGSEA. CDR3 in amino acids: CSVEEYRGNEQFF. In DNA, the CDR3 is TGCAGCGTTGAAGAATACAGGGGTAATGAGCAGTTCTTC.

This clone was observed a handful of times. J is TRBJ2-4 and V is TRBV11-2; D unresolved. V gave up 1 base and J gave up 7 bases, with 11 bases separating them. Germline loops: CDR1 SGHAT, CDR2 FQNNGV. This CDR3 has 14 residues. The CDR3 protein is CASSLGPVENIQYF. Written as DNA, the CDR3 is TGTGCCAGCAGCTTAGGCCCCGTGGAGAACATTCAGTACTTC.

The chain uses TRBV29-1 and TRBJ2-5, with D possibly being TRBD2 (5 bases). Germline CDR1 is SQVTM and CDR2 is ANQGSEA. The V gene lost 2 bases and the J gene lost 7 bases, with 11 bases spanning the gap. This CDR3 has 12 residues. The CDR3 loop reads CSVEPSRGTQYF. CDR3 nucleotide sequence: TGCAGCGTTGAACCATCACGGGGGACCCAGTACTTC. The whole variable domain, remainder taken from reference TRBV29-1 and TRBJ2-5, is SAVISQKPSRDICQRGTSLTIQCQVDSQVTMMFWYRQQPGQSLTLIATANQGSEATYESGFVIDKFPISRPNLTFSTLTVSNMSPEDSSIYLCSVEPSRGTQYFGPGTRLLVL.

The V and J genes are TRBV29-1 and TRBJ2-7; 8 bases agree with TRBD1. Germline assignment: CDR1 SQVTM and CDR2 ANQGSEA. CDR3 length: 13 residues. V trimming: 5 bases; J trimming: 0 bases; junction bases outside the gene matches: 3. CDR3 amino acids: CSVPGQDSYEQYF. CDR3 nucleotides: TGCAGCGTTCCGGGACAGGACTCCTACGAGCAGTACTTC.

In this sample, this clone turned up a few times. The rearrangement joins TRBV15 to TRBJ2-2; D perhaps matches TRBD1 (6 bases). The CDR3 runs to 16 residues. Germline V gives CDR1 LNHNV, CDR2 YYDKDF (reference sequence). Trimming removed 0 bases at V and 1 base at J, with 9 bases between. The chain's CDR3 is CATSRETGQNTGELFF. The CDR3 DNA follows: TGTGCCACCAGCAGAGAAACGGGACAGAACACCGGGGAGCTGTTTTTT.

The CDR3 DNA reads as TGCAGCGTTGGGACTGCCAGTGGCTACACCTTC. Translated, it gives CSVGTASGYTF. The V gene is TRBV29-1, the J gene TRBJ1-2; no definite D call. Germline V CDR1 and CDR2: SQVTM, ANQGSEA. V was trimmed by 4 bases and J by 7 bases, leaving 10 bases between them. The CDR3 is made up of 11 amino acids. Complete variable domain (other parts from reference TRBV29-1 and TRBJ1-2): SAVISQKPSRDICQRGTSLTIQCQVDSQVTMMFWYRQQPGQSLTLIATANQGSEATYESGFVIDKFPISRPNLTFSTLTVSNMSPEDSSIYLCSVGTASGYTFGSGTRLTVV.

The chain employs TRBV28 and TRBJ2-7; the match to TRBD1 covers 9 bases. The CDR3 loop spans 13 amino acids. Germline CDR1 and CDR2: MDHEN and SYDVKM. V trimming: 6 bases; J trimming: 7 bases; junction bases outside the gene matches: 7. In DNA, the CDR3 is TGTGCCAGCAGGACAGGGGGAGAAAGGGAGCAGTACTTC. This translates into CASRTGGEREQYF.

This clone was seen a few times. The rearrangement joins TRBV7-9 to TRBJ2-7; TRBD1 might be the D (6 bases). The CDR3 runs 14 residues. The V gene lost 0 bases and the J gene lost 7 bases, with 13 bases spanning the gap. Per germline, CDR1 SEHNR and CDR2 FQNEAQ (reference sequence). Here the CDR3 DNA reads TGTGCCAGCAGCTTAGCTACAGGGCCGGGTGAGCAGTACTTC. It translates to CASSLATGPGEQYF.

This clone was found a few times. The chain is built from TRBV2 and TRBJ2-4; 7 bases agree with TRBD2. The V and J ends lost 8 bases and 0 bases, in that order; junction bases with no gene match: 1. The CDR3 runs to 13 residues. The germline gives CDR1 SNHLY, CDR2 FYNNEI. The chain's CDR3 is CASGGRAKNIQYF. CDR3 bases: TGTGCCAGCGGCGGGAGAGCCAAAAACATTCAGTACTTC.

The rearrangement joins TRBV29-1 to TRBJ1-1; TRBD1 matches at 10 bases. V shed 1 base, J shed 2 bases, and the junction held 4 bases outside the gene matches. This CDR3 spans 15 amino acids. The germline V gene has CDR1 SQVTM and CDR2 ANQGSEA. DNA for the CDR3: TGCAGCGTTGAAGGAGGACAGGGGGTAAACACTGAAGCTTTCTTT. Its translation is CSVEGGQGVNTEAFF. Based on the CDR3 plus reference TRBV29-1 and TRBJ1-1, the full variable domain is SAVISQKPSRDICQRGTSLTIQCQVDSQVTMMFWYRQQPGQSLTLIATANQGSEATYESGFVIDKFPISRPNLTFSTLTVSNMSPEDSSIYLCSVEGGQGVNTEAFFGQGTRLTVV.

V and J are TRBV5-1 and TRBJ1-1; D remains unclear. The CDR3 totals 12 residues. Germline V lookup: CDR1 SGHRS, CDR2 YFSETQ. V was trimmed by 1 base and J by 5 bases, leaving 6 bases between them. The CDR3: CASSLTQTEAFF. The CDR3 nucleotides read TGCGCCAGCAGCTTGACACAGACTGAAGCTTTCTTT.

The sample holds a few counts of this clone. J is TRBJ1-2 and V is TRBV29-1; a weak D match, TRBD1 (6 bases). This CDR3 region has 12 residues. With 8 bases removed from V and 6 bases from J, the gap between germline ends came to 16 bases. CDR1 SQVTM and CDR2 ANQGSEA come from the germline V gene. CDR3 bases: TGCAGCACTTTAACAGGGAGGGATGGCTACACCTTC. Its translation: CSTLTGRDGYTF.